Presented here are 21 T cell receptor beta chains from one specimen sequenced in a study of PD-1 blockade in classical Hodgkin lymphoma (dated by TCRdb to 2020 to 2021). The time point label of this sample denotes: cycle 4 day 1 (C4D1), after six to seven weeks of nivolumab. Relapse after autologous stem cell transplantation had occurred in all trial patients, and cohorts A, B and C were distinguished by prior brentuximab vedotin exposure. The library was generated by the immunoSEQ multiplex PCR assay. The immuneACCESS repertoire file appears here via TCRdb, limited to in-frame rearrangements. These files lack a portion of the clones; in checked studies, under half of the deficit traces to unresolved V genes, and the cause of the others is not known. The sample table holds tens of thousands of clones, of which 90% were seen once. The ten largest clones take up under 3.5% of the sample. Source: peripheral blood mononuclear cells (PBMCs), taken before the fourth cycle of nivolumab. These receptors originate from a human donor with classical Hodgkin lymphoma.

The chain carries TRBV6-1 and TRBJ2-1; 9 bases fit TRBD2. The germline gives CDR1 MNHNS, CDR2 SASEGT. The CDR3 sequence is 16 residues long. The trim removed 6 bases at V and 5 bases at J, leaving 11 bases unmatched. In DNA form, the CDR3 reads TGTGCCAGCAGAGAAAGAGGCGGGGGGGCCCACAATGAGCAGTTCTTC. Translated: CASRERGGGAHNEQFF.

This clone turned up a few times. The gene calls are TRBV20-1 and TRBJ1-1; D ambiguous. V was clipped by 1 base and J by 10 bases, with 7 bases between them. The V gene's germline CDR1 is DFQATT and CDR2 SNEGSKA (reference sequence). CDR3 length equals 10 residues. This CDR3 is CSARGFRAFF. As DNA, the CDR3 is TGCAGTGCTAGAGGTTTCAGAGCTTTCTTT.

The CDR3 loop reads CASSLKGGGTEQYF. The CDR3 DNA reads TGTGCCAGCAGCTTAAAGGGGGGAGGGACTGAGCAGTACTTC. V gene TRBV13 combines with J gene TRBJ2-7, with a possible D match to TRBD2 (7 bases). The CDR3 totals 14 residues. Trimming removed 2 bases at V and 7 bases at J, with 15 bases between. The germline gives CDR1 PRHDT, CDR2 FYEKMQ (reference sequence). The full variable domain, in which reference TRBV13 and TRBJ2-7 provide the parts outside the CDR3, is AAGVIQSPRHLIKEKRETATLKCYPIPRHDTVYWYQQGPGQDPQFLISFYEKMQSDKGSIPDRFSAQQFSDYHSELNMSSLELGDSALYFCASSLKGGGTEQYFGPGTRLTVT.

The V and J genes are TRBV11-2 and TRBJ1-5; no clear D. The germline V and J ends were trimmed by 5 bases and 0 bases, with 5 bases remaining between them. Germline CDR1 reads SGHAT; CDR2 reads FQNNGV. This CDR3 is 13 amino acids long. CDR3 residues: CASSSNSNQPQHF. As DNA, the CDR3 is TGTGCCAGCAGCAGTAATAGCAATCAGCCCCAGCATTTT.

The rearrangement uses TRBV18 and TRBJ1-1; D is perhaps TRBD1 (5 bases). V was shortened by 2 bases and J by 5 bases, with 9 bases between the two germline ends. The CDR3 extends over 13 amino acids. Germline assignment: CDR1 KGHSH and CDR2 LQKENI. The CDR3 spells CASSPTRETEAFF. In DNA form, the CDR3 reads TGTGCCAGCTCACCAACCAGGGAGACTGAAGCTTTCTTT.

CDR3 nucleotides: TGTGCCAGCAGTTACGCTGAGGGACAGAAGAATGAAAAACTGTTTTTT. Amino acids: CASSYAEGQKNEKLFF. This sequence joins TRBV6-5 and TRBJ1-4; 7 nucleotides match TRBD1. The CDR3 totals 16 residues. With 2 bases clipped from V and 5 bases from J, the junction kept 8 bases outside the gene matches. The germline V gene has CDR1 MNHEY and CDR2 SVGAGI.

To note about this clone: In the same sample, other DNA sequences code for this CDR3. The chain links TRBV2 to TRBJ1-4; D gene ambiguous. The CDR3 loop spans 11 amino acids. Trimming pared 4 bases from V and 8 bases from J, leaving 5 bases between. Germline assignment: CDR1 SNHLY and CDR2 FYNNEI. The CDR3 protein is CASSGGEKLFF. CDR3 sequence (DNA): TGTGCCAGCAGTGGAGGAGAAAAACTGTTTTTT.

The chain has TRBV7-3 and TRBJ2-2; D gene uncertain. This CDR3 has 13 residues. The V end lost 3 bases, the J end lost 1 base, and 3 bases lay between the germline ends. Germline V gene lookup returns CDR1 SGHTA and CDR2 FQGTGA. The CDR3 coding sequence is TGTGCCAGCAGCTTGGAGAACACCGGGGAGCTGTTTTTT. It specifies CASSLENTGELFF.

In nucleotides, the CDR3 is TGTGCCAGCAGCCAAGAGCAGAAGGGGTACTACGAGCAGTACTTC. It specifies CASSQEQKGYYEQYF. The chain carries TRBV4-2 and TRBJ2-7; D might be TRBD1 (5 bases). The CDR3 contains 15 residues. V lost 0 bases, J lost 3 bases, and 12 bases lay in between. CDR1 LGHNA and CDR2 YNFKEQ come from the germline V gene.

The chain couples TRBV7-9 to TRBJ2-7; 7 bases map to TRBD2. Germline CDR1 reads SEHNR; CDR2 reads FQNEAQ (reference sequence). This CDR3 is built from 15 residues. The V segment lost 2 bases and the J segment 0 bases; nucleotides outside the gene matches: 4. In DNA, the CDR3 is TGTGCCAGCAGCTTATCGCGGGGGAGCTCCTACGAGCAGTACTTC. Protein sequence: CASSLSRGSSYEQYF.

In regard to this clone: Sequence at one end of the junction differs from germline and may be a read error. This chain uses TRBV7-6 with TRBJ2-3, with 8 bases aligning to TRBD1. This CDR3 has 19 amino acids. Germline loops: CDR1 SGHVS, CDR2 FNYEAQ. CDR3 sequence: CVSSLAWRARQGIADTQYF. The CDR3 DNA is TGTGTCAGCAGCTTGGCGTGGCGGGCGAGACAGGGGATAGCAGATACGCAGTATTTT.

This sequence joins TRBV19 and TRBJ1-1; tentative D call: TRBD1 (6 bases). CDR3 length: 14 residues. The ends were cut back, 3 bases at V and 7 bases at J, with 15 bases in the middle. Germline V lookup: CDR1 LNHDA, CDR2 SQIVND (reference sequence). The CDR3 region has the DNA TGTGCCAGTAGTATTCAGGGGCCCAAGATTGAAGCTTTCTTT. Translated: CASSIQGPKIEAFF.

This clone was recorded once. CDR3 nucleotide sequence: TGTGCCAGCAGCAAATTAATAGCGGGGGCTCAGTATTTT. This sequence encodes CASSKLIAGAQYF. The chain links TRBV7-3 to TRBJ2-3; TRBD2 matches at 9 bases. CDR1 is SGHTA and CDR2 is FQGTGA in the germline V gene. The junction had 9 bases not matched to a gene; V was cut back by 5 bases and J by 12 bases. The CDR3 length is 13 residues.

This clone occurred a few times. This chain connects TRBV18 to TRBJ1-1, with D maybe TRBD1 (5 bases). This CDR3 comprises 15 residues. V shed 1 base and J shed 5 bases, with 14 bases lying between them. Looked up from germline, CDR1 is KGHSH and CDR2 is LQKENI. The DNA of the CDR3 is TGTGCCAGCTCACCACAAACCAGGGCAGAAACTGAAGCTTTCTTT. Translating gives CASSPQTRAETEAFF.

This sequence joins TRBV7-9 and TRBJ2-7; D perhaps matches TRBD1 (6 bases). The germline V and J ends were trimmed by 1 base and 9 bases, with 10 bases remaining between them. Germline V lookup: CDR1 SEHNR, CDR2 FQNEAQ (reference sequence). The CDR3 length is 12 residues. The DNA of the CDR3 is TGTGCCAGCAGCTTAGGGGACATTGGGCAGTACTTC. Translating gives CASSLGDIGQYF.

This clone is a singleton in its sample. The rearrangement links TRBV7-8 to TRBJ2-6; possible D gene TRBD1, 5 bases. The CDR3 extends over 17 amino acids. Germline-derived CDR1 and CDR2 are SGHVS and FQNEAQ. V dropped 1 base and J dropped 0 bases, with 10 bases sitting between them. DNA of the CDR3: TGTGCCAGCAGCTTAGGGGGCATTCTCTCTGGGGCCAACGTCCTGACTTTC. It encodes CASSLGGILSGANVLTF.

The chain uses TRBV19 and TRBJ1-1; the D gene is possibly TRBD1 (5 bases). Trimming left V 7 bases short and J 5 bases short, with 23 bases between. CDR1 is LNHDA and CDR2 is SQIVND in the germline V gene (reference sequence). This CDR3 comprises 16 residues. The CDR3 region has the DNA TGTGCCAGTACCAATCCGGGGCGGGGGTGGTGGACTGAAGCTTTCTTT. Translation: CASTNPGRGWWTEAFF.

The gene calls are TRBV5-6 and TRBJ1-6; D is undetermined. From germline, CDR1 is SGHDT and CDR2 YYEEEE. With 6 bases removed from V and 9 bases from J, the gap between germline ends came to 16 bases. The CDR3 totals 14 residues. CDR3 sequence reads: CASTLDAASSPLHF. The CDR3 nucleotides read TGTGCCAGCACCCTCGACGCCGCGAGTTCACCCCTCCACTTT.

The chain couples TRBV4-1 to TRBJ1-6; D gene unclear. V lost 0 bases and J 9 bases, leaving 12 bases between the germline ends. Looked up from germline, CDR1 is MGHRA and CDR2 is YSYEKL. There are 15 residues in the CDR3. CDR3 nucleotide sequence: TGCGCCAGCAGCCAAGAAGGGAGGTTTAGTTCACCCCTCCACTTT. Its protein product is CASSQEGRFSSPLHF.

V is TRBV6-6 and J is TRBJ1-2, with D unclear. The CDR3 covers 12 residues. The V gene's germline CDR1 is MNHNY and CDR2 SVGAGI (reference sequence). Deletions cut 6 bases from V and 8 bases from J, with 13 bases between. The CDR3 region is CASSPPGGGYTF. CDR3 DNA: TGTGCCAGCAGCCCTCCAGGCGGGGGCTACACCTTC.

Written as DNA, the CDR3 is TGCGCCAGCAGCCAAGAAACTACGGTGATGAACACTGAAGCTTTCTTT. The encoded protein is CASSQETTVMNTEAFF. The V and J genes are TRBV4-3 and TRBJ1-1; no clear D. The germline gives CDR1 LGHNA, CDR2 YSLEER. This CDR3 has 16 residues. V shed 0 bases and J shed 0 bases, with 11 bases lying between them.